This T cell receptor beta chain was captured by sequencing in a study of spatial heterogeneity in lung cancer (dated by TCRdb to the late 2010s). Background on the whole study: More beta-chain than alpha-chain transcripts were consistently detected, likely reflecting higher beta-chain transcript abundance. In the raw uncorrected reads, each unique combination of TCR and UMI appeared more than ten times on average. The study quantitatively compared TCR alpha and beta repertoires across multiple tumor regions, matched nontumor lung and blood in non-small cell lung cancer. The study linked features of the TCR repertoire to counts of nonsynonymous mutations, which were determined by whole-exome sequencing of tumor tissue. At surgery, over 200 tumor regions, 63 to 70 matched nontumor lung samples and 56 PBMC samples were TCR-sequenced for both alpha and beta chains.

The germline V gene (reference sequence) gives CDR1 as DFQATT and CDR2 as SNEGSKA. V gives up 5 bases and J gives up 1 base, and the segment between their germline ends measures 14 bases. The CDR3 starts with the cysteine, ends with the phenylalanine, and has 14 residues. CDR3 DNA is the only sequence kept; it has 42 bases, read in frame from the first base. Library preparation was by 5' RACE. The run used a NextSeq 500. To allow correction of PCR and sequencing errors, the TCR library protocol tagged every TCR cDNA molecule with a unique molecular identifier. Per the original workflow: Decombinator tools were used for TCR identification, UMI-based error correction and CDR3 extraction. TCRs above a frequency of 2 per 1,000, corresponding to the top 1% of the tumor frequency distribution, were defined as expanded. Renyi diversity was calculated using the R vegan package after each repertoire was subsampled 100 times to 5,000 TCRs. CDR3 similarity networks were built from amino acid triplet string-kernel similarity, with CDR3s being connected when pairwise similarity was above 0.82. TCRdb itself trimmed the public reads at Q25 with fastp, ran MiXCR and retained productive beta chains. Here each entry gathers all rows of one CDR3 protein and keeps the most common genes and DNA. None of the V and J calls come from the authors' own analysis; TCRdb made them. The sample table lists more than 20,000 distinct CDR3 sequences, 4.5% to 5% of them with a count of one. The ten largest account for 7.4% of the sample.

The sample's time point label, decoded: sample taken at primary tumor resection. For TCR sequencing, whole RNA was extracted from tumor and nontumor lung tissue, or from cryopreserved PBMC samples, and no cell sorting was done. Donors were over 60 patients with early-stage, untreated non-small cell lung cancer from the lung TRACERx cohort. Only patients for whom sufficient RNA was available from at least two tumor regions were selected for TCR sequencing. Overall study outcomes, separate from this receptor: Confirming at a functional level the hypothesis that regional TCRs recognize regional mutations was considered to require additional single-cell paired TCR alpha and beta sequencing. Ubiquitous expanded tumor TCRs showed up in blood more often at tumor resection than at routine follow-up.

Comment on this clonotype: The antigen it binds to is not known. The record has no base qualities; no much larger clone is one base away.

The sequencing used PBMCs, collected at surgery. The rearrangement combines TRBV20-1 with TRBJ2-5; the D gene lacks a confident call. This sequence was found in a male donor with early-stage non-small cell lung cancer. The bases are TGCAGTGCTTTCCAACGAACCTTCCAAGAGACCCAGTACTTC. Its product reads: CSAFQRTFQETQYF.